The following is a T cell receptor (beta chain) sequence with its context. Its antigen is not known. From 5'RACE with constant-segment primers came TCR alpha and TCR beta cDNA libraries that carried sample barcodes and UMIs. One entry per CDR3 protein results from TCRdb running MiXCR on the 5' RACE reads. This table holds around 200,000 distinct CDR3 sequences, around 25% found once. The sample comes from a study of T-cell memory formation after mild COVID-19. Trimming took 4 bases from V and 2 from J; bases not matched to a gene: 12. Germline CDR1 is SGHRS and CDR2 is YFSETQ. The CDR3 is made up of 17 amino acids. Overall study results and limits: Chiefly within CM and EM were the contracting CD4+ clones; CD8+ ones were within EMRA.

The sequencing sample was made of PBMCs or a T cell subset sorted from them (not recorded which). The J gene is TRBJ2-3, the V gene TRBV5-1; 8 bases match TRBD2. The TCR originated in an adult woman who had mild COVID-19 (a few samples of this study predate the infection). Cell type and time point are not known. The CDR3 sequence is CASSPPLLADPTDTQYF. In nucleotides, the CDR3 is TGCGCCAGCAGCCCACCGTTACTAGCGGACCCCACAGATACGCAGTATTTT.